This TCR beta chain was observed in a study of CD8+CD57+ T cells in acquired aplastic anemia. Profiling that covered TCR beta VDJ and CDR3 relied on genomic DNA as its template. MiXCR, run by TCRdb on the reads, gives a single entry per CDR3 protein. Of 250,000 to 300,000 distinct CDR3 sequences listed, around 60% are singletons. Study conclusions and caveats: Researchers report that about 28 CD8+ CDR3 sequences appeared in both patients and controls.

The CDR3 spans 15 residues, counting both ends. The V gene's germline CDR1 is MNHNY and CDR2 SVGAGI (reference sequence). Points on this clonotype: What it recognizes is unknown. The conserved phenylalanine or tryptophan is not found at the CDR3 terminus, so this likely reflects a read error. Because the CDR3's place on the DNA is in doubt, the DNA is left out and the CDR3 is given as listed by TCRdb.

This chain connects TRBV6-6 to TRBJ2-7. The source material was sorted CD4+, CD8+, or CD8+CD57+ T cells (not recorded which) from PBMCs. The clonotype comes from a human donor with severe aplastic anemia or a healthy control (not recorded which). CDR3 protein: CASSYSRSYSYEQHL.